This TCR beta chain was sequenced in a study of neoadjuvant nivolumab and ipilimumab in lung cancer. The trim removed 5 bases at V and 1 base at J, leaving 6 bases unmatched. This CDR3 has 15 amino acids. CDR1 and CDR2 (germline): MNHNY, SVGAGI (reference sequence). Assay used: immunoSEQ multiplex PCR; TCRdb lists only in-frame clones, some missing. Altogether 40,000 to 55,000 clones are present, approximately 90% being singletons, with the ten largest covering approximately 3.5%. The sample in question was blood, obtained before neoadjuvant nivolumab, alone or with ipilimumab. The J gene is TRBJ2-7, the V gene TRBV6-6, with 9 bases fitting TRBD1. This TCR was sampled from an adult with non-small cell lung cancer. Some clones in this sample may be carry-over from other donors' samples. The CDR3 here is CASSNRGTGSYEQYF. The CDR3 DNA follows: TGTGCCAGCAGTAACAGAGGGACAGGGTCCTACGAGCAGTACTTC.